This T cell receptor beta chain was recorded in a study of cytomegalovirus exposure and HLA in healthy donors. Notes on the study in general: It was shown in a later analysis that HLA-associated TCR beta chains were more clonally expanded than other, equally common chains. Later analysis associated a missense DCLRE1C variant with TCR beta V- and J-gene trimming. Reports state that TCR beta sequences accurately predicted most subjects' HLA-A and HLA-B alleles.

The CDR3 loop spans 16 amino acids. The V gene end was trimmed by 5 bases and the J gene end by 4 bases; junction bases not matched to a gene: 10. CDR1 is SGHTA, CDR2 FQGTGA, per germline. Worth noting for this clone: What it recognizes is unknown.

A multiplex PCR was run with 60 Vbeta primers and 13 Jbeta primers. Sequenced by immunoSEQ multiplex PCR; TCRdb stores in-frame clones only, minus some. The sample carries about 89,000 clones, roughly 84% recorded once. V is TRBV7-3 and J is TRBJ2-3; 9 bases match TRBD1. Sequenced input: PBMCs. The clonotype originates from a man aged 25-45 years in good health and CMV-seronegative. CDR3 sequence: CASSPTGDRAADTQYF. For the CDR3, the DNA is TGTGCCAGCAGCCCCACTGGGGACAGGGCGGCAGATACGCAGTATTTT.